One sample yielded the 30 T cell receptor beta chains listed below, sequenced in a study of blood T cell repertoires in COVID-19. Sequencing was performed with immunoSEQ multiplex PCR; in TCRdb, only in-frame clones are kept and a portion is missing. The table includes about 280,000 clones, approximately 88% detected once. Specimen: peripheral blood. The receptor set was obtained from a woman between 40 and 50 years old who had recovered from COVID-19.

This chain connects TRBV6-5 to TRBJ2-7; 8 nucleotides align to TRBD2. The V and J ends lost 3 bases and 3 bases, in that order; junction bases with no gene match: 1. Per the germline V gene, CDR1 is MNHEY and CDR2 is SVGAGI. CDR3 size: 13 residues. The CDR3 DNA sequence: TGTGCCAGCAGTTATCGGGGGGGCTACGAGCAGTACTTC. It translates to CASSYRGGYEQYF.

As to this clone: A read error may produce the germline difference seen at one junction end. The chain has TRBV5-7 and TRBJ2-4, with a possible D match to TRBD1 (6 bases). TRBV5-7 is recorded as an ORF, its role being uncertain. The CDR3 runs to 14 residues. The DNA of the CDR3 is TGTGCCAGCAGCTTGCTTGTAATCCAGGACAGATCCTGCTTC. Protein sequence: CASSLLVIQDRSCF.

CDR3 in DNA: TGCGCCAGCAGCTCAGGGGACAGGGGAATCTATGGCTACACCTTC. Its protein product is CASSSGDRGIYGYTF. V is TRBV5-1 and J is TRBJ1-2; 10 nucleotides match TRBD1. The length of the CDR3 is 15 residues. The V gene's germline CDR1 is SGHRS and CDR2 YFSETQ. V lost 3 bases to trimming and J lost 4 bases; unmatched junction nucleotides: 6.

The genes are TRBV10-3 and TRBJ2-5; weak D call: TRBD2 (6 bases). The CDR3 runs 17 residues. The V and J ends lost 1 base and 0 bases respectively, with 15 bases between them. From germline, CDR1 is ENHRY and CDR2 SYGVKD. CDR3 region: CAISELAASYNQETQYF. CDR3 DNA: TGTGCCATCAGTGAGTTAGCGGCTAGCTATAACCAAGAGACCCAGTACTTC.

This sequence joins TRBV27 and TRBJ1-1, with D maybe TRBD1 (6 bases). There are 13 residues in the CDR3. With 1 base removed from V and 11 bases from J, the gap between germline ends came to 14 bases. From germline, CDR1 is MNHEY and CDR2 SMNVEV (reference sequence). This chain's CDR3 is CASSLLAGAAAFF. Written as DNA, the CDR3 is TGTGCCAGCAGTTTATTGGCGGGGGCTGCGGCTTTCTTT.

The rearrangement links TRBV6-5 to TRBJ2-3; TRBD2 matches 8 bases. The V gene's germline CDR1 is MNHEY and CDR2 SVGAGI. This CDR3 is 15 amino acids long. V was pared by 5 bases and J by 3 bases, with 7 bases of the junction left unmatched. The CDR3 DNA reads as TGTGCCAGCAGTCCGGATAGCGGGATAACAGATACGCAGTATTTT. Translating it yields CASSPDSGITDTQYF.

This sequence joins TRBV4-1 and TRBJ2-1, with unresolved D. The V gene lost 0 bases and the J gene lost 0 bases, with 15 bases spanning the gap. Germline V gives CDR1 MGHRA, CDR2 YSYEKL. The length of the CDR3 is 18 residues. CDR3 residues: CASSQEGMAESSYNEQFF. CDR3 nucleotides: TGCGCCAGCAGCCAAGAAGGTATGGCGGAATCCTCCTACAATGAGCAGTTCTTC.

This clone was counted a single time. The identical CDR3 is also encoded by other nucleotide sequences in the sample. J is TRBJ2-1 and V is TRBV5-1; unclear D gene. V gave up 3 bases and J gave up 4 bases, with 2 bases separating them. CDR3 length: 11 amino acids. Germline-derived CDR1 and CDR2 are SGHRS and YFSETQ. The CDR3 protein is CASSSYNEQFF. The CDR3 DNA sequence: TGCGCCAGCAGCTCTTACAATGAGCAGTTCTTC.

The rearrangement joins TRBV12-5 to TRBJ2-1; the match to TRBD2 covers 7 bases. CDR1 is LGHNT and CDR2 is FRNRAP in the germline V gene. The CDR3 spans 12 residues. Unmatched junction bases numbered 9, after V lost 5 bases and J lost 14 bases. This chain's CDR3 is CASGGEAGWKFF. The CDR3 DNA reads TGTGCTAGTGGTGGGGAAGCGGGATGGAAGTTCTTC.

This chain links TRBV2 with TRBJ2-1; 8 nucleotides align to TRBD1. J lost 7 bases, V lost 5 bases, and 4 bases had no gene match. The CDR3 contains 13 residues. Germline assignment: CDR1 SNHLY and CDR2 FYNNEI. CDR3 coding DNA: TGTGCCAGCAGTAGGACAGGGAGGAATGAGCAGTTCTTC. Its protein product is CASSRTGRNEQFF. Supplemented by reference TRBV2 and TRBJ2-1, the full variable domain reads EPEVTQTPSHQVTQMGQEVILRCVPISNHLYFYWYRQILGQKVEFLVSFYNNEISEKSEIFDDQFSVERPDGSNFTLKIRSTKLEDSAMYFCASSRTGRNEQFFGPGTRLTVL.

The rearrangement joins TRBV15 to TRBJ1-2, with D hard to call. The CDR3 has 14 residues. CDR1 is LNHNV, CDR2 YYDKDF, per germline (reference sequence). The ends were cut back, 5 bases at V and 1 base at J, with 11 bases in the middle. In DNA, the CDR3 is TGTGCCACCAGCGAGTCCCGGGGTAACTATGGCTACACCTTC. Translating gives CATSESRGNYGYTF.

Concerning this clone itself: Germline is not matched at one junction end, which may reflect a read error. CDR3 protein: CSLSGSFSSSTDTQYF. CDR3 nucleotides: TGCTCACTAAGCGGGAGCTTCTCTTCTAGCACAGATACGCAGTATTTT. The chain recombines TRBV9 with TRBJ2-3, with 8 positions matching TRBD2. The CDR3 is 16 residues long. The V gene's germline CDR1 is SGDLS and CDR2 YYNGEE.

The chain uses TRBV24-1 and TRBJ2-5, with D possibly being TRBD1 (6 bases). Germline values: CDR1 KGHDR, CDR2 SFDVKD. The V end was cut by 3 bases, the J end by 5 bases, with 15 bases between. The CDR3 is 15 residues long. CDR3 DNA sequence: TGTGCCACCAGTGATGTACAGGGCACCGGCGAGACCCAGTACTTC. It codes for CATSDVQGTGETQYF.

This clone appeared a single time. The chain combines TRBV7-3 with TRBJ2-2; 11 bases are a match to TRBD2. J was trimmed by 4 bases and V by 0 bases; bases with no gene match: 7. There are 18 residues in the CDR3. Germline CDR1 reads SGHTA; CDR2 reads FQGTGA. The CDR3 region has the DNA TGTGCCAGCAGCTTAACCCCACTAGCGGGAGTGGGCACCGGGGAGCTGTTTTTT. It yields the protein CASSLTPLAGVGTGELFF.

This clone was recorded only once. The CDR3 DNA sequence: TGCGCCAGCAGCTACGGGACAGGAGGAATGAACACTGAAGCTTTCTTT. Translated: CASSYGTGGMNTEAFF. The chain links TRBV5-1 to TRBJ1-1, with 8 bases fitting TRBD1. V shed 3 bases and J 0 bases; nucleotides not matched to a gene: 7. From germline, CDR1 is SGHRS and CDR2 YFSETQ. CDR3 length equals 16 residues.

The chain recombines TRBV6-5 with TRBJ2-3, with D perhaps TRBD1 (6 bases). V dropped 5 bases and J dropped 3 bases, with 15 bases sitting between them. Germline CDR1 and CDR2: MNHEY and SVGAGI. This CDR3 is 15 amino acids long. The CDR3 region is CASSRRGEWTDTQYF. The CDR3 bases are TGTGCCAGCAGTCGCAGGGGAGAGTGGACAGATACGCAGTATTTT.

The CDR3 DNA is TGTGCCAGCAGTGAACCTTGGACAGGGCCAGCTTTCTTT. As protein: CASSEPWTGPAFF. The J gene is TRBJ1-1, the V gene TRBV6-1; 8 bases are shared with TRBD1. Germline lookup yields CDR1 MNHNS and CDR2 SASEGT. V trimming: 2 bases; J trimming: 10 bases; junction bases outside the gene matches: 6. This CDR3 has 13 amino acids.

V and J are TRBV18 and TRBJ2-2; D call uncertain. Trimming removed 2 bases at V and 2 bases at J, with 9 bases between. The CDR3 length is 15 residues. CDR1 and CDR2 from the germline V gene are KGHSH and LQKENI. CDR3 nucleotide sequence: TGTGCCAGCTCACCAGGGCAGCCAAACACCGGGGAGCTGTTTTTT. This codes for CASSPGQPNTGELFF.

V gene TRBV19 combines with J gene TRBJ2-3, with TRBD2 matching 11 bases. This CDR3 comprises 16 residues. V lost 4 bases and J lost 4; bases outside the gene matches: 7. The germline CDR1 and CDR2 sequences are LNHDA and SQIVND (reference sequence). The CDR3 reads CASSRDLAGGSDTQYF. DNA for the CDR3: TGTGCCAGTAGTAGGGACCTAGCGGGAGGCTCAGATACGCAGTATTTT.

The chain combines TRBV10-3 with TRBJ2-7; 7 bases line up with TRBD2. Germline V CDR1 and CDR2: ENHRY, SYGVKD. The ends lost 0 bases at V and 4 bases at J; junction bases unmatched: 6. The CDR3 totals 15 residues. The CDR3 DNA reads TGTGCCATCAGTGAGTCGGGCGGGAGAGGGTACGAGCAGTACTTC. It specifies CAISESGGRGYEQYF.

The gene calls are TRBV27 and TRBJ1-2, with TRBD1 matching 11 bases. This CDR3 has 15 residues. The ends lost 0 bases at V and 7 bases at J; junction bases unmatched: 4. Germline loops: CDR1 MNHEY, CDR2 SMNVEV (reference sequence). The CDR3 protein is CASSLSGGQGAGYTF. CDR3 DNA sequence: TGTGCCAGCAGTTTATCAGGCGGACAGGGGGCTGGCTACACCTTC.

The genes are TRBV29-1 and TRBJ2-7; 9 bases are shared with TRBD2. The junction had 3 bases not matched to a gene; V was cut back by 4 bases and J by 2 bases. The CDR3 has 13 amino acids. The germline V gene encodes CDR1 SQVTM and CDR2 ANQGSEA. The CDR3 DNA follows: TGCAGCGTTGCGACTAGCGGTACCTACGAGCAGTACTTC. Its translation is CSVATSGTYEQYF.

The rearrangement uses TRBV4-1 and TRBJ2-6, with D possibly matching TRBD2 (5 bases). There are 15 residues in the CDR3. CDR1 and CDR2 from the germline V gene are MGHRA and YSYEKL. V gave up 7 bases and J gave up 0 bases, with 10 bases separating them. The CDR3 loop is CASTRAHSGANVLTF. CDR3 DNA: TGCGCCAGCACGCGGGCCCACTCTGGGGCCAACGTCCTGACTTTC.

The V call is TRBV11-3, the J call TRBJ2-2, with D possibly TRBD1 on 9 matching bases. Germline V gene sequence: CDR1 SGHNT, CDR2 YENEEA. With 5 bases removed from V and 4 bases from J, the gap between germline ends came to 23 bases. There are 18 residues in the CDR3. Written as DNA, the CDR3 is TGTGCCAGCAGCGATTCCCGGGACAGGGCGGGGGGCACCGGGGAGCTGTTTTTT. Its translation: CASSDSRDRAGGTGELFF.

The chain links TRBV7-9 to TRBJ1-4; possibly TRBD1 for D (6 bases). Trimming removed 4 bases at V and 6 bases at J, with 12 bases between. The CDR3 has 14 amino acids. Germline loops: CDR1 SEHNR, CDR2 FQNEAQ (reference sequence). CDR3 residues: CASSYGAGDEKLFF. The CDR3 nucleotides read TGTGCCAGCAGCTACGGGGCAGGGGATGAAAAACTGTTTTTT. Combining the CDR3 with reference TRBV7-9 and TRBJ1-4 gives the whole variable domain DTGVSQNPRHKITKRGQNVTFRCDPISEHNRLYWYRQTLGQGPEFLTYFQNEAQLEKSRLLSDRFSAERPKGSFSTLEIQRTEQGDSAMYLCASSYGAGDEKLFFGSGTQLSVL.

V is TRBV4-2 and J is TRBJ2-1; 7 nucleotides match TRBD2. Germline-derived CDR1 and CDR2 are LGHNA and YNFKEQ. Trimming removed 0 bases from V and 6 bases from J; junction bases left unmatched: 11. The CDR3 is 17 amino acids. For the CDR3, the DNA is TGTGCCAGCAGCCAAGATGGTCGGGGGAGGGCCCTCAATGAGCAGTTCTTC. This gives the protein CASSQDGRGRALNEQFF.

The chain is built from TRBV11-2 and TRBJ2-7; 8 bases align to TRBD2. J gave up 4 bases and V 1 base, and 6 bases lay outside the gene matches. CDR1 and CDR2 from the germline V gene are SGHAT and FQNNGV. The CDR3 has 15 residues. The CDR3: CASSLGSAGGYEQYF. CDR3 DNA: TGTGCCAGCAGCTTAGGCTCGGCGGGAGGTTACGAGCAGTACTTC.

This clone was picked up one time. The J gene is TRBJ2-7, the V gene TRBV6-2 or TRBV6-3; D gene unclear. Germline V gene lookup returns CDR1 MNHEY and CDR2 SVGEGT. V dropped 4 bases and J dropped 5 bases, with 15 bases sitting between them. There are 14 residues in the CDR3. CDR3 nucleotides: TGTGCCAGCAGTTCCCCGCACACAGACGACGAGCAGTACTTC. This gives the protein CASSSPHTDDEQYF.

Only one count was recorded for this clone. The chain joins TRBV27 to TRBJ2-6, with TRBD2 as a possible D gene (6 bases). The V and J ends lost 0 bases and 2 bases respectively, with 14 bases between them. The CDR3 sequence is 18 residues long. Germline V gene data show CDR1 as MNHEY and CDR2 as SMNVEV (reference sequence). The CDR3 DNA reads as TGTGCCAGCAGTTTATCCCGGGGGTCACTGCCTGGGGCCAACGTCCTGACTTTC. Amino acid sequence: CASSLSRGSLPGANVLTF. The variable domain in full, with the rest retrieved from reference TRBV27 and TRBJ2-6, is EAQVTQNPRYLITVTGKKLTVTCSQNMNHEYMSWYRQDPGLGLRQIYYSMNVEVTDKGDVPEGYKVSRKEKRNFPLILESPSPNQTSLYFCASSLSRGSLPGANVLTFGAGSRLTVL.

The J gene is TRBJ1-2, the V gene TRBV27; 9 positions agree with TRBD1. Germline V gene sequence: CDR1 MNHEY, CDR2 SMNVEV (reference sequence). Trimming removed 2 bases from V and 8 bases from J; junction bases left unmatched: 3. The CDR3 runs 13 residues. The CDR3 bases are TGTGCCAGCAGTTTAGTGACAGGGGGAGGCTACACCTTC. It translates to CASSLVTGGGYTF.